The 21 T cell receptor beta chains presented below share a single source sample, sequenced in a study of cytomegalovirus exposure and HLA in healthy donors. Primers for the PCR totalled 60 Vbeta and 13 Jbeta. Profiling relied on immunoSEQ multiplex PCR, and the TCRdb table lists in-frame clones only, not all of them. The data hold some 150,000 clones, with 55% to 70% observed a single time. The sequenced material came from PBMCs. These receptors all stem from a woman aged 25 to 39 in good health and CMV-seropositive.

The chain combines TRBV7-9 with TRBJ2-5; D call uncertain. Germline CDR1 and CDR2: SEHNR and FQNEAQ (reference sequence). The CDR3 is 15 residues long. V was pared by 4 bases and J by 2 bases, with 14 bases between. This CDR3 reads CASSSLLQSQETQYF. CDR3 DNA: TGTGCCAGCAGCTCTTTATTACAGTCACAAGAGACCCAGTACTTC.

The sample holds a few counts of this clone. The chain couples TRBV28 to TRBJ2-7; D is possibly TRBD2 (5 bases). The germline V gene encodes CDR1 MDHEN and CDR2 SYDVKM. V dropped 2 bases and J dropped 1 base, with 6 bases sitting between them. The CDR3 sequence is 13 residues long. The CDR3 DNA sequence: TGTGCCAGCAGTTTAGGAGGATCCTACGAGCAGTACTTC. Protein product: CASSLGGSYEQYF. The variable domain in full, completed from reference TRBV28 and TRBJ2-7, reads DVKVTQSSRYLVKRTGEKVFLECVQDMDHENMFWYRQDPGLGLRLIYFSYDVKMKEKGDIPEGYSVSREKKERFSLILESASTNQTSMYLCASSLGGSYEQYFGPGTRLTVT.

V is TRBV7-9 and J is TRBJ1-1, with D possibly being TRBD1 (6 bases). Germline V gives CDR1 SEHNR, CDR2 FQNEAQ (reference sequence). V was trimmed by 5 bases and J by 5 bases, leaving 15 bases between them. The CDR3 is made up of 14 amino acids. The CDR3 here is CASSLTGLGTEAFF. CDR3 bases: TGTGCCAGCAGCCTCACAGGGTTGGGTACTGAAGCTTTCTTT.

CDR3 nucleotide sequence: TGTGCCAGCAGTGGACAGGTGGGTCTTGTGCAGTACTTC. It specifies CASSGQVGLVQYF. This chain links TRBV25-1 with TRBJ2-5; D may be TRBD1 (6 bases). In germline, CDR1 is MGHDK, CDR2 SYGVNS. Deletions cut 4 bases from V and 11 bases from J, with 17 bases between. The CDR3 has 13 residues.

The CDR3 is CASSYTGTGTYEQYF. In DNA, the CDR3 is TGTGCCAGCAGCTATACGGGGACAGGCACCTACGAGCAGTACTTC. This rearrangement joins TRBV6-5 to TRBJ2-7; TRBD1 aligns across 8 bases. This CDR3 region has 15 residues. Unmatched junction bases numbered 9, after V lost 6 bases and J lost 2 bases. CDR1 and CDR2 from the germline V gene are MNHEY and SVGAGI.

DNA for the CDR3: TGTGCCAGCAGTGTAGAGGGGGGGGCCTGGGAGACCCAGTACTTC. This translates into CASSVEGGAWETQYF. The V gene is TRBV2, the J gene TRBJ2-5; tentative D call: TRBD2 (7 bases). V was clipped by 4 bases and J by 5 bases, with 17 bases between them. CDR3 length equals 15 residues. From germline, CDR1 is SNHLY and CDR2 FYNNEI.

Here the CDR3 reads CASSLTAFGGDQPQHF. The CDR3, as DNA: TGTGCCAGCAGTCTTACGGCATTTGGGGGGGATCAGCCCCAGCATTTT. The chain couples TRBV27 to TRBJ1-5; possible D gene TRBD1, 5 bases. V was trimmed by 5 bases and J by 5 bases, leaving 19 bases between them. The CDR3 runs 16 residues. The germline CDR1 and CDR2 sequences are MNHEY and SMNVEV (reference sequence).

The V and J genes are TRBV9 and TRBJ2-5, with no clear D. In germline, CDR1 is SGDLS, CDR2 YYNGEE. V gave up 0 bases and J gave up 5 bases, with 8 bases separating them. The CDR3 has 13 residues. CDR3 loop: CASSVDPRETQYF. CDR3 in DNA: TGTGCCAGCAGCGTAGATCCCCGGGAGACCCAGTACTTC.

The rearrangement joins TRBV7-9 to TRBJ2-7; tentative D call: TRBD1 (6 bases). There are 14 residues in the CDR3. Germline CDR1 is SEHNR and CDR2 is FQNEAQ (reference sequence). Deletions cut 3 bases from V and 3 bases from J, with 12 bases between. As DNA, the CDR3 is TGTGCCAGCAGCTTGGGCACACAGGGCTACGAGCAGTACTTC. It encodes CASSLGTQGYEQYF.

On this clone itself: The junction differs from germline at one of its ends, possibly a read error. The J gene is TRBJ2-6, the V gene TRBV13, with D possibly being TRBD1 (5 bases). This CDR3 contains 14 residues. The germline CDR1 and CDR2 sequences are PRHDT and FYEKMQ (reference sequence). DNA of the CDR3: TGTGCCAGCAGCCCGGAAGGTGGGGCCAACGTCCTGACCTTC. Residues: CASSPEGGANVLTF. Looking up the rest from reference TRBV13 and TRBJ2-6 gives the full variable domain: AAGVIQSPRHLIKEKRETATLKCYPIPRHDTVYWYQQGPGQDPQFLISFYEKMQSDKGSIPDRFSAQQFSDYHSELNMSSLELGDSALYFCASSPEGGANVLTFGAGSRLTVL.

The chain employs TRBV10-3 and TRBJ1-1; the D is unclear. The V gene's germline CDR1 is ENHRY and CDR2 SYGVKD. The CDR3 loop spans 13 amino acids. V gave up 3 bases and J gave up 8 bases, with 13 bases separating them. The CDR3 nucleotides read TGTGCCATCAGTGATACTTCGGCGGGAGAAGCTTTCTTT. Amino acids: CAISDTSAGEAFF.

The chain recombines TRBV27 with TRBJ1-6, with D hard to call. CDR3 length: 14 amino acids. V dropped 5 bases and J dropped 9 bases, with 14 bases sitting between them. Germline V CDR1 and CDR2: MNHEY, SMNVEV (reference sequence). CDR3 sequence (DNA): TGTGCCAGCAGTCCACGTAGCGGAGGTTCACCCCTCCACTTT. Encoded protein: CASSPRSGGSPLHF.

This clone was found a few times. The V call is TRBV9, the J call TRBJ2-7, with 10 bases matching TRBD1. The trim removed 3 bases at V and 1 base at J, leaving 4 bases unmatched. The CDR3 is 15 amino acids. The germline V gene has CDR1 SGDLS and CDR2 YYNGEE. Here the CDR3 DNA reads TGTGCCAGCAGCGCCCGGGACAGGGGTTCCTACGAGCAGTACTTC. Protein product: CASSARDRGSYEQYF. Together with reference TRBV9 and TRBJ2-7, the CDR3 gives the full variable domain: DSGVTQTPKHLITATGQRVTLRCSPRSGDLSVYWYQQSLDQGLQFLIQYYNGEERAKGNILERFSAQQFPDLHSELNLSSLELGDSALYFCASSARDRGSYEQYFGPGTRLTVT.

This clone came up a few times. This chain joins TRBV9 and TRBJ1-2, with 8 positions matching TRBD1. Per germline, CDR1 SGDLS and CDR2 YYNGEE. This CDR3 is 14 amino acids long. J gave up 8 bases and V 6 bases, and 12 bases lay outside the gene matches. The CDR3 loop reads CASTRSQGALGYTF. DNA for the CDR3: TGTGCCAGCACCAGAAGTCAGGGGGCTTTGGGCTACACCTTC.

This clone was counted between two and nine times. The rearrangement links TRBV9 to TRBJ2-2; tentatively, D is TRBD2 (6 bases). Germline CDR1 is SGDLS and CDR2 is YYNGEE. This CDR3 region has 15 residues. Trimming removed 4 bases at V and 4 bases at J, with 14 bases between. Here the CDR3 reads CASSPEGLGTGELFF. The CDR3 bases are TGTGCCAGCAGCCCTGAGGGACTTGGCACCGGGGAGCTGTTTTTT.

The chain combines TRBV7-2 with TRBJ2-5, with a possible D match to TRBD1 (6 bases). The CDR3 consists of 18 residues. The V gene's germline CDR1 is SGHTA and CDR2 FQGNSA. The V end was cut by 4 bases, the J end by 5 bases, with 26 bases between. The CDR3 nucleotides read TGTGCCAGCAGCTCGCAGCCAGGGACAACCTCACTCCTGGAGACCCAGTACTTC. Translation: CASSSQPGTTSLLETQYF.

V and J are TRBV5-1 and TRBJ1-1; perhaps TRBD1 as D (5 bases). The CDR3 covers 14 residues. Germline V gene lookup returns CDR1 SGHRS and CDR2 YFSETQ. Trimming shortened V by 0 bases and J by 4 bases, and 10 bases separated the two germline ends. The CDR3: CASSLGSGGTEAFF. As DNA, the CDR3 is TGCGCCAGCAGCTTGGGGTCCGGGGGCACTGAAGCTTTCTTT.

V usage is TRBV9 and J usage is TRBJ2-7, with TRBD1 identical over 8 bases. The junction had 4 bases not matched to a gene; V was cut back by 4 bases and J by 4 bases. The CDR3 has 13 amino acids. Germline V CDR1 and CDR2: SGDLS, YYNGEE. The CDR3, as DNA: TGTGCCAGCAGCCAGGGGGCGGTTTACGAGCAGTACTTC. Translating it yields CASSQGAVYEQYF.

The V call is TRBV4-1, the J call TRBJ2-4, with 8 bases identical to TRBD1. CDR3 length: 19 residues. Germline V CDR1 and CDR2: MGHRA, YSYEKL. The trim removed 1 base at V and 1 base at J, leaving 12 bases unmatched. The CDR3 loop is CASSQAGAGGTRAKNIQYF. DNA of the CDR3: TGCGCCAGCAGCCAAGCGGGGGCAGGGGGCACGCGGGCCAAAAACATTCAGTACTTC.

DNA of the CDR3: TGCGCCAGCAGTCAATCAAAAGGGGGCGACTACGAGCAGTACTTC. Translation: CASSQSKGGDYEQYF. The V call is TRBV23-1, the J call TRBJ2-7, with 7 bases lining up with TRBD1. TRBV23-1 is an ORF, with its function uncertain. The V gene end was trimmed by 0 bases and the J gene end by 3 bases; junction bases not matched to a gene: 5. The CDR3 is 15 amino acids.

This sequence joins TRBV7-9 and TRBJ1-1; D is unclear. The CDR3 contains 13 residues. Germline V CDR1 and CDR2: SEHNR, FQNEAQ (reference sequence). V was trimmed by 4 bases and J by 5 bases, leaving 11 bases between them. This CDR3 is CASSSAGTTEAFF. The DNA for the CDR3 is TGTGCCAGCAGCTCGGCGGGTACTACTGAAGCTTTCTTT.